This paragraph reports one TCR beta chain. Seattle participants joined during active infection and were tracked over time. Method: immunoSEQ multiplex PCR; TCRdb's copy keeps in-frame clones and lacks some. The sample has a few hundred thousand clones, 70% to 90% seen once. The data are from a study of blood T cell repertoires in COVID-19. As for the study in general: The United States, Italy and Spain supplied acute and convalescent COVID-19 samples.

The CDR3 is 15 residues long. Trimming removed 4 bases from V and 0 bases from J, with 13 bases in between. Germline CDR1 reads SGHDT; CDR2 reads YYEEEE. This chain joins TRBV5-6 and TRBJ1-1; unclear D gene. The TCR sequence derives from a man in his late teens or twenties with COVID-19, enrolled during active disease. The sample comprised peripheral blood. The CDR3 nucleotides read TGTGCCAGCAGCCCGCTAAGAGAAATGAACACTGAAGCTTTCTTT. This sequence encodes CASSPLREMNTEAFF.